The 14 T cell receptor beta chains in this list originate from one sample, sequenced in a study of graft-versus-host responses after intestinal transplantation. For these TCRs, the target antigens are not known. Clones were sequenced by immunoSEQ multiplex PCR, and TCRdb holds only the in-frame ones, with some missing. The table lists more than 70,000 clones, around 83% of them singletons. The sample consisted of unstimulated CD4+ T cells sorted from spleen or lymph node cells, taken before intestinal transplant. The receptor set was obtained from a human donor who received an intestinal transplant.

The CDR3 sequence: CSVDKATGSAQYF. The CDR3 nucleotides read TGCAGCGTTGATAAGGCCACAGGATCAGCGCAGTATTTT. The chain employs TRBV29-1 and TRBJ2-3; tentative D call: TRBD1 (5 bases). V lost 3 bases and J lost 10, with 17 bases in between. Germline values: CDR1 SQVTM, CDR2 ANQGSEA. The CDR3 sequence is 13 residues long.

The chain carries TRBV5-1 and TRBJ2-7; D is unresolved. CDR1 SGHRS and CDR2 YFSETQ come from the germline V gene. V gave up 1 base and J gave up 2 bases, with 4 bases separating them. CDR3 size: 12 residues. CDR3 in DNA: TGCGCCAGCAGCTTGCTCCCCTACGAGCAGTACTTC. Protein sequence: CASSLLPYEQYF.

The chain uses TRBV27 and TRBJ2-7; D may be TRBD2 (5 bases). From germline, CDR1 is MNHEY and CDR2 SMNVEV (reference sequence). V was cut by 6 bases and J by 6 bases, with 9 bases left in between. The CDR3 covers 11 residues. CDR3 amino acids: CASRTGFEQYF. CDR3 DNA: TGTGCCAGCAGGACGGGGTTCGAGCAGTACTTC.

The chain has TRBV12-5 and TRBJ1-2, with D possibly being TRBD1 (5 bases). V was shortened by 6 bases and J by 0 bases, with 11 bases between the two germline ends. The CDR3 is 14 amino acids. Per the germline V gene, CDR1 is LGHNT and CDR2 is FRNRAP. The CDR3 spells CASGPDTTNYGYTF. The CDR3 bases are TGTGCTAGTGGCCCGGACACAACTAACTATGGCTACACCTTC.

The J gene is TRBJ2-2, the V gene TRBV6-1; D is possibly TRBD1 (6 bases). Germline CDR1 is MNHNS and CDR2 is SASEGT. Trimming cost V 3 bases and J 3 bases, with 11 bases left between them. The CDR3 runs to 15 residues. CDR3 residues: CASSESSGDTGELFF. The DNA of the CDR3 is TGTGCCAGCAGTGAGTCGTCAGGGGACACCGGGGAGCTGTTTTTT.

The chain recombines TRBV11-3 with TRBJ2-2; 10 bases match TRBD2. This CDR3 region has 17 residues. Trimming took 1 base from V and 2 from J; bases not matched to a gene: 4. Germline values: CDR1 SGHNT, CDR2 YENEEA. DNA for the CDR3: TGTGCCAGCAGCTTAGGGAGCGGGGGGGCCAACACCGGGGAGCTGTTTTTT. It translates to CASSLGSGGANTGELFF.

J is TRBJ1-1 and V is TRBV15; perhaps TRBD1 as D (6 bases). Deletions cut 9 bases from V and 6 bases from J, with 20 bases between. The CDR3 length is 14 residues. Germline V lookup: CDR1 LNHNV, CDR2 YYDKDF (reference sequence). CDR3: CATSPQGRGAEAFF. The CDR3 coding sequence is TGTGCCACTTCACCACAGGGCCGGGGAGCTGAAGCTTTCTTT.

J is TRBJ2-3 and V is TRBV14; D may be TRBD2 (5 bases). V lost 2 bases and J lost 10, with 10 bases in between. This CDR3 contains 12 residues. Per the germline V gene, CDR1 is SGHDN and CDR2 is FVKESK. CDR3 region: CASSQSRAAQYF. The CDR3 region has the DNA TGTGCCAGCAGCCAATCGCGGGCAGCGCAGTATTTT. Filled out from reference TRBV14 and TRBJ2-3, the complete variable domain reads EAGVTQFPSHSVIEKGQTVTLRCDPISGHDNLYWYRRVMGKEIKFLLHFVKESKQDESGMPNNRFLAERTGGTYSTLKVQPAELEDSGVYFCASSQSRAAQYFGPGTRLTVL.

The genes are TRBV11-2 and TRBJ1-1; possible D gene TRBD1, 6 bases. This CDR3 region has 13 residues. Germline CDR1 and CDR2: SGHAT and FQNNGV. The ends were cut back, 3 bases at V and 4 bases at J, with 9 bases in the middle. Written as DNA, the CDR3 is TGTGCCAGCAGCTTTGACAGGATCACTGAAGCTTTCTTT. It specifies CASSFDRITEAFF.

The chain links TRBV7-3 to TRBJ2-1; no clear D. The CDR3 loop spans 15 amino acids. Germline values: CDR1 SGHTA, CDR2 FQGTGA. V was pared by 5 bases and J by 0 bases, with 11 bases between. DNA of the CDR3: TGTGCCAGCAGCACCGACTCGAGCTCCTACAATGAGCAGTTCTTC. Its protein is CASSTDSSSYNEQFF.

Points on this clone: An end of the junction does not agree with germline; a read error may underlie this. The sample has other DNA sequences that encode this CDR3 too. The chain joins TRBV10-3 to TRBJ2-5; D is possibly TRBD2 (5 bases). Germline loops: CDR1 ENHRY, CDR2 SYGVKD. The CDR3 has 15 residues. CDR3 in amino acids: CAISESTGMGETQYF. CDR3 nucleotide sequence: TGTGCCATCAGCGAGTCAACGGGAATGGGAGAGACCCAGTACTTC.

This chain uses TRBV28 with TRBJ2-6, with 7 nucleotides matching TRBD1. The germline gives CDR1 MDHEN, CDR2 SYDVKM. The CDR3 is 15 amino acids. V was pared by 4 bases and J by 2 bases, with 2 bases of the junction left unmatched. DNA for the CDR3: TGTGCCAGCAGTTCGACAGGGACTGGGGCCAACGTCCTGACTTTC. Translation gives CASSSTGTGANVLTF.

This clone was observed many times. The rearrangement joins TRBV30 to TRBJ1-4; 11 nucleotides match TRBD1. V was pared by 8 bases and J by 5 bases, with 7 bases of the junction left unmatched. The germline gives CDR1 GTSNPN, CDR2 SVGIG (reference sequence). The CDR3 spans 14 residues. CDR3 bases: TGTGCCGCAACCTGGACAGGGGGCAATGAAAAACTGTTTTTT. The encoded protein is CAATWTGGNEKLFF.

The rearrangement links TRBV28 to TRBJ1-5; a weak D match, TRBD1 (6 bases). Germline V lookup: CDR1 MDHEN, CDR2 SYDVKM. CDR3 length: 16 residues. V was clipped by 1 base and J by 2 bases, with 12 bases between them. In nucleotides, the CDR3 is TGTGCCAGCAGTTTATCAGGGGAGGGGCGCAATCAGCCCCAGCATTTT. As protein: CASSLSGEGRNQPQHF. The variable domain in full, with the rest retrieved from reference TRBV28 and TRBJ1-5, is DVKVTQSSRYLVKRTGEKVFLECVQDMDHENMFWYRQDPGLGLRLIYFSYDVKMKEKGDIPEGYSVSREKKERFSLILESASTNQTSMYLCASSLSGEGRNQPQHFGDGTRLSIL.